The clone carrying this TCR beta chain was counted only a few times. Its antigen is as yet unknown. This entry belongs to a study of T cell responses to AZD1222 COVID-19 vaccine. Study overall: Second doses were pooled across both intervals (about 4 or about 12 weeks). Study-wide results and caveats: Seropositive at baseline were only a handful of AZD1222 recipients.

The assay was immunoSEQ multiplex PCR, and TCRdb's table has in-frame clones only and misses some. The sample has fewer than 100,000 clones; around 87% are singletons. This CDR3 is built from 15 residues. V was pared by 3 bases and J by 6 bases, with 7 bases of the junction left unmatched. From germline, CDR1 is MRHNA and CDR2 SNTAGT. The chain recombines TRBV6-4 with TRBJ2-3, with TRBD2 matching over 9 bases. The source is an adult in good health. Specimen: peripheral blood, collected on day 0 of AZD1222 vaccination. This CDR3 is CASSESRGGGDTQYF. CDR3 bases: TGTGCCAGCAGTGAATCCCGCGGGGGGGGCGATACGCAGTATTTT.